This T cell receptor beta chain was observed in a study of blood T cells in healthy people across ages. Healthy Caucasian individuals from Russia aged about 6 to 90 served as donors. Each donor gave roughly 10 milliliters of peripheral blood. Worth noting for this clonotype: No antigen is known for it. At one of its ends the junction is not consistent with the germline gene, which may arise from a read error.

Primed by a sample-barcoded 5' primer and a J-beta primer mix, a second PCR proceeded for roughly 6 to 12 cycles. Using its own MiXCR run on the 5' RACE reads, TCRdb lists one record per CDR3 protein. Of 600,000 to 850,000 distinct CDR3 sequences listed, more than 40% are singletons. Germline CDR1 is MNHEY and CDR2 is SVGEGT. CDR3 length: 16 residues. Study results and caveats: Age showed a roughly linear inverse relationship with TCR beta diversity per million T cells. Long-lived and aged donors differed, with more naive CD4+ cells and higher diversity in the long-lived.

The source of this sequence is a woman in her sixties or seventies in good health. Sequencing used blood. The chain employs TRBV6-2 or TRBV6-3 and TRBJ2-7, with TRBD1 as a possible D gene (6 bases). The CDR3: CACSPDSPRISYEQYF. The CDR3, as DNA: TGTGCCTGCAGTCCGGACAGCCCAAGGATTTCCTACGAGCAGTACTTC.